This paragraph reports one T cell receptor (beta chain). The repertoire was sequenced with immunoSEQ multiplex PCR; TCRdb's copy has only in-frame clones and lacks some. This repertoire shows about half a million clones, 65% to 85% found once; its top ten account for 12%. Germline-derived CDR1 and CDR2 are LGHNA and YSLEER. The V end was cut by 4 bases, the J end by 6 bases, with 9 bases between. The length of the CDR3 is 12 residues. This sample stems from a study of shared clonotypes between healthy human individuals. The genes are TRBV4-3 and TRBJ1-1, with D possibly TRBD1 on 5 matching bases. The clonotype comes from a woman in her forties in good health. Some clones in this sample may be carry-over from other donors' samples. What was sequenced was PBMCs. CDR3 sequence reads: CASSRRGSEAFF. The CDR3 DNA is TGCGCCAGCAGCCGTAGGGGCTCTGAAGCTTTCTTT.